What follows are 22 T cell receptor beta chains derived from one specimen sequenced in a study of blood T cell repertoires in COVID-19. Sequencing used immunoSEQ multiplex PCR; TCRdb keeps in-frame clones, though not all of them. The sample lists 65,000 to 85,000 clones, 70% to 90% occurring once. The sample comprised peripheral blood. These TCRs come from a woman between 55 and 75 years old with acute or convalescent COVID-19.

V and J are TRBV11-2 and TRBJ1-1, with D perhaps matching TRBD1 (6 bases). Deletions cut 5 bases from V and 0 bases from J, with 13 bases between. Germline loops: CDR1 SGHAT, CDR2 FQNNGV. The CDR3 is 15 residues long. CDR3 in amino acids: CASSPWTAVNTEAFF. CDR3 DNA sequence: TGTGCCAGCAGCCCCTGGACAGCGGTGAACACTGAAGCTTTCTTT.

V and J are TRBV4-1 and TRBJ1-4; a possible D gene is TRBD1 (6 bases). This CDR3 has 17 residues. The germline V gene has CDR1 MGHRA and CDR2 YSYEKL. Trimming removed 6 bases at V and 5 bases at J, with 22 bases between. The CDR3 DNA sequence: TGCGCCAGCAGAAACCGAGGGGGATTGGGGCCCAATGAAAAACTGTTTTTT. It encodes CASRNRGGLGPNEKLFF.

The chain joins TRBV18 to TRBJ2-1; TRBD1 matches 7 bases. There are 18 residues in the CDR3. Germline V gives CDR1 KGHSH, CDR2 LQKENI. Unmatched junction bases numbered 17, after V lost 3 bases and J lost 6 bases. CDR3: CASSPLSPRGQVFNEQFF. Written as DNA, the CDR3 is TGTGCCAGCTCACCTCTATCCCCCCGAGGACAGGTTTTCAATGAGCAGTTCTTC.

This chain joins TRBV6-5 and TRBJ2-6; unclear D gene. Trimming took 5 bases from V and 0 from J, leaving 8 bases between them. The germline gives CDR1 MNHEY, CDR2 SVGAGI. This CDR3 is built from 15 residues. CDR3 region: CASSIDISGANVLTF. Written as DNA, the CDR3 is TGTGCCAGCAGTATTGACATCTCTGGGGCCAACGTCCTGACTTTC.

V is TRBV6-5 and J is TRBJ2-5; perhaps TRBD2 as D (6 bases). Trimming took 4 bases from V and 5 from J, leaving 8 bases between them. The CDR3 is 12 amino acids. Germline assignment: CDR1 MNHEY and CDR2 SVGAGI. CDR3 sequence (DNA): TGTGCCAGCAGTTGGGGGGACGAGACCCAGTACTTC. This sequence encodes CASSWGDETQYF.

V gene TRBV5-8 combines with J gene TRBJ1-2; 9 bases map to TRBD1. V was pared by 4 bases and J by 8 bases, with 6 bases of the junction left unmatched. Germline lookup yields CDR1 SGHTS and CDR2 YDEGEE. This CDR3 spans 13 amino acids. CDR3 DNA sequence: TGTGCCAGCAGCCCCGGGACAGGGATGGGCTACACCTTC. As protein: CASSPGTGMGYTF.

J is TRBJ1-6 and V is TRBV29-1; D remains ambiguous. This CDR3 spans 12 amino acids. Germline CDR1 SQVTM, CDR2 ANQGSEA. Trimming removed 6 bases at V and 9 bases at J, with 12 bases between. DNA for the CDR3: TGCAGCGTGGGAGAGGGTGGTTCACCCCTCCACTTT. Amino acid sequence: CSVGEGGSPLHF.

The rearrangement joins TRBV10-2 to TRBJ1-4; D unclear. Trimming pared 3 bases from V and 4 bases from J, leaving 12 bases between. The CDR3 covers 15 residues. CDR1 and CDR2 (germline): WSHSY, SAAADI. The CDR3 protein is CASSEFGAFNEKLFF. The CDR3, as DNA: TGCGCCAGCAGTGAATTCGGAGCTTTTAATGAAAAACTGTTTTTT.

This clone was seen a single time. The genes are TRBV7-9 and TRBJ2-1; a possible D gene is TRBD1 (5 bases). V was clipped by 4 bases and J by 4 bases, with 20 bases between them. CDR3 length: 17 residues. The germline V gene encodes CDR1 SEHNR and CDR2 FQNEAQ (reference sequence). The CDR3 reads CASSSTVLGPFYNEQFF. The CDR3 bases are TGTGCCAGCAGCTCGACAGTCTTGGGGCCATTTTACAATGAGCAGTTCTTC.

The CDR3 bases are TGTGCCAGCAGCCAACTTGCGGCCCACGAGCAGTACTTC. It translates to CASSQLAAHEQYF. The gene calls are TRBV3-1 (or the pseudogene TRBV3-2) and TRBJ2-7; D is undetermined. This CDR3 comprises 13 residues. Trimming removed 2 bases from V and 5 bases from J, with 10 bases in between. Germline values: CDR1 LGHDT, CDR2 YNNKEL (reference sequence).

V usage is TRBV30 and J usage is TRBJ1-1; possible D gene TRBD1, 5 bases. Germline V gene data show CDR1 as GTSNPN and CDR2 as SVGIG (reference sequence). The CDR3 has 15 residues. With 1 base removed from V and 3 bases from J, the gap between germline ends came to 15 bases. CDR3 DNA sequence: TGTGCCTGGAGTGCGGGTTCCAGACAGTACACTGAAGCTTTCTTT. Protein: CAWSAGSRQYTEAFF.

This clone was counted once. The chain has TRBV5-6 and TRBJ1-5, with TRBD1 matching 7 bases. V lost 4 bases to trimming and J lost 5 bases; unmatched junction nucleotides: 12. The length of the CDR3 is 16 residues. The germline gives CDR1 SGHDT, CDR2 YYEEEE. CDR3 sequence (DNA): TGTGCCAGCAGCCGGGGCACAGGGGAAGGTGATCAGCCCCAGCATTTT. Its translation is CASSRGTGEGDQPQHF.

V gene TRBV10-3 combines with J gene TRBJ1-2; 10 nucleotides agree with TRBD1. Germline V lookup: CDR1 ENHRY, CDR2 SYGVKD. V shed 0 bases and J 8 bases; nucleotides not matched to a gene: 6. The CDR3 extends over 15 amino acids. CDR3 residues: CAISESRDRGRGYTF. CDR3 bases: TGTGCCATCAGTGAGTCGAGGGACAGGGGTCGGGGCTACACCTTC.

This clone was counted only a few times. This chain's CDR3 is CASSESGGTGGTDTQYF. In DNA form, the CDR3 reads TGTGCCAGCAGTGAATCCGGGGGGACAGGGGGTACAGATACGCAGTATTTT. The chain combines TRBV2 with TRBJ2-3; 11 bases fit TRBD1. In germline, CDR1 is SNHLY, CDR2 FYNNEI. J lost 3 bases, V lost 2 bases, and 7 bases had no gene match. CDR3 length equals 17 residues.

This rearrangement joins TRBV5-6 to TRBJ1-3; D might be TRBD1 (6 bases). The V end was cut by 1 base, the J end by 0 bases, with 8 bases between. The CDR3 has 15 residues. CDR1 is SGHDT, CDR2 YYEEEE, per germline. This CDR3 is CASSLQGLSGNTIYF. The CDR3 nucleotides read TGTGCCAGCAGCTTGCAGGGGCTCTCTGGAAACACCATATATTTT.

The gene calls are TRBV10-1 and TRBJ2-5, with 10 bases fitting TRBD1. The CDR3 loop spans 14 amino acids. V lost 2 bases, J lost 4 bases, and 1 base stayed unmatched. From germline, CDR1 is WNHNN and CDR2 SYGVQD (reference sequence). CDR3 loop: CASSEDRGRETQYF. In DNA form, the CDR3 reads TGCGCCAGCAGTGAGGACAGGGGGCGAGAGACCCAGTACTTC.

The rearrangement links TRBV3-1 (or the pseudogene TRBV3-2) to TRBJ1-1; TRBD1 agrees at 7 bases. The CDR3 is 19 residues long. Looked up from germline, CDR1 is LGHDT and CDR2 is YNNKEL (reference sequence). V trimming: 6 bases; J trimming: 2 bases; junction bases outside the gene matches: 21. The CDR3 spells CASRKPGPRGGHINTEAFF. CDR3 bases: TGTGCCAGCAGAAAACCTGGCCCGAGAGGGGGCCATATAAACACTGAAGCTTTCTTT.

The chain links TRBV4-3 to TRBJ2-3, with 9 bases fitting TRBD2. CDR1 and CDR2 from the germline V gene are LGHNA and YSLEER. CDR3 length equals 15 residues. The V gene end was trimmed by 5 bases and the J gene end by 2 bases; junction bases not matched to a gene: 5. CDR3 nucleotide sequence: TGCGCCAGCAGCTTAGCGGGGGCCCACACAGATACGCAGTATTTT. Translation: CASSLAGAHTDTQYF.

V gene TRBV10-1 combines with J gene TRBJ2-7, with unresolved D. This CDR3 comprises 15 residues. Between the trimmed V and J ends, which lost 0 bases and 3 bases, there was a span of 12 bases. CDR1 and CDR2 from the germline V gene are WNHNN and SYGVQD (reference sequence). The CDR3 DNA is TGCGCCAGCAGTGAGTCTTCGACATATGTCTACGAGCAGTACTTC. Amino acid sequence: CASSESSTYVYEQYF.

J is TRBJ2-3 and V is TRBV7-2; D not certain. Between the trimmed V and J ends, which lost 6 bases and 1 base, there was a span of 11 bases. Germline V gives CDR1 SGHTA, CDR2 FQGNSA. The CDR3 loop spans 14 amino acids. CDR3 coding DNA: TGTGCCAGCAGTCCTGAGACACGCACAGATACGCAGTATTTT. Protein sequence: CASSPETRTDTQYF.

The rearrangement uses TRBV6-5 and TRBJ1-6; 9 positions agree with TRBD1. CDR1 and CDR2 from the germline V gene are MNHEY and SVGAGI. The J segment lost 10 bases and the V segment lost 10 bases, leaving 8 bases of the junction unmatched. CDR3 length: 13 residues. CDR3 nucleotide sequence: TGTGCCACCTCAAGACAGGGGGGCTCACCCCTCCACTTT. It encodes CATSRQGGSPLHF.

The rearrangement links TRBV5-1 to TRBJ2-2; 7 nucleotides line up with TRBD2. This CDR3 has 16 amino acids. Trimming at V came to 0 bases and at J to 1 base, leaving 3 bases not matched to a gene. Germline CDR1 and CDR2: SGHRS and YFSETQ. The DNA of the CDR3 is TGCGCCAGCAGCTTGGCCGGGAGGATGAACACCGGGGAGCTGTTTTTT. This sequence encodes CASSLAGRMNTGELFF.